Listed below are T cell receptor beta chains from one sample, sequenced in a study of shared T cell receptors in the human thymus. Libraries were prepared by immunoSEQ multiplex PCR; TCRdb keeps only in-frame clonotypes and omits some of them. The sample yields some 640,000 clones, more than 70% seen once. The sample was also reused in another study, on human thymus T cells.

The sample comprised thymocytes. Receptor source: a boy younger than two with a congenital heart defect. CDR3s include the opening cysteine and the closing phenylalanine or tryptophan. D genes are given only for firm matches. The size entry is marked missing in some rows and otherwise reads once, few, many or a size class.

>TRBJ1-2|TRBV7-2|.|.
TGTGCCAGCAGCTTATGCGGGGCACCTAACTATGGCTACACCTTC
CASSLCGAPNYGYTF
>TRBJ1-5|TRBV7-6|.|few
TGTGCCAGCAGCCCCGTTTACGGTCAGCCCCAGCATTTT
CASSPVYGQPQHF
>TRBJ2-5|TRBV29-1|.|.
TGCAGCGTTGAGGAGGGTAGGGAGACCCAGTACTTC
CSVEEGRETQYF
>TRBJ1-1|TRBV6-1|.|.
TGTGCCAGCAAACCACCGGAGACTGAAGCTTTCTTT
CASKPPETEAFF
>TRBJ2-1|TRBV5-4|TRBD2|once
TGTGCCAGCAGCTTTGGCAGCGGGGGGCGGAATGAGCAGTTCTTC
CASSFGSGGRNEQFF
>TRBJ2-2|TRBV6-4|.|once
TGTGCCAGCAGTGACGAGCGAGACACCGGGGAGCTGTTTTTT
CASSDERDTGELFF
>TRBJ2-3|TRBV27|TRBD1|.
TGTGCCAGCAGCCCCGGACAGGGACGGACAGATACGCAGTATTTT
CASSPGQGRTDTQYF
>TRBJ2-7|TRBV30|.|.
TGTGCCTGGAGTGTCGTGTCCCACGAGCAGTACTTC
CAWSVVSHEQYF
>TRBJ2-7|TRBV19|TRBD2|.
TGTGCCAGTAGTATGGGGGGGGTGTACGAGCAGTACTTC
CASSMGGVYEQYF
>TRBJ2-4|TRBV27|TRBD2|few
TGTGCCAGCAGTACCGGGACTAGCGGGGGAGAAGCCAAAAACATTCAGTACTTC
CASSTGTSGGEAKNIQYF
>TRBJ2-7|TRBV6-4|TRBD1|.
TGTGCCAGCACGCCCCTCAGGGGGCTCGTATCTAGTTCCTACGAGCAGTACTTC
CASTPLRGLVSSSYEQYF
>TRBJ2-1|TRBV18|.|.
TGTGCCAGCTCACCCGTAGCGGCTATGGTAAGGGGTGAGCAGTTCTTC
CASSPVAAMVRGEQFF
>TRBJ2-3|TRBV14|TRBD2|.
TGTGCCAGCAGCCCGGGGACTAGCGGTCTCACAGATACGCAGTATTTT
CASSPGTSGLTDTQYF
>TRBJ2-2|TRBV7-2|.|.
TGTGCCAGCAGCTTCGACTCCCTCATGAACACCGGGGAGCTGTTTTTT
CASSFDSLMNTGELFF
>TRBJ2-4|TRBV5-4|.|.
TGTGCCAGCAGCTTGGGCGGGCTCGTAGCCAAAAACATTCAGTACTTC
CASSLGGLVAKNIQYF
>TRBJ2-1|TRBV5-1|TRBD2|.
TGCGCCAGCAGCTTGGGACTAGCGGCGGTGAGCTCCTACAATGAGCAGTTCTTC
CASSLGLAAVSSYNEQFF
>TRBJ1-1|TRBV5-1|TRBD1|.
TGCGCCAGCAGCTGGGGGACAGGGGGCACTGAAGCTTTCTTT
CASSWGTGGTEAFF
>TRBJ1-1|TRBV21-1|.|.
TGTGCCAGCAGCAAGGTCTCGGGCGGGACTGAAGCTTTCTTT
CASSKVSGGTEAFF
>TRBJ2-1|TRBV10-3|TRBD1|.
TGTGCCATCAGTGAAGACAGGGACAATGAGCAGTTCTTC
CAISEDRDNEQFF
>TRBJ2-7|TRBV11-2|.|.
TGTGCCAGCAGCTTGAGACTAGAGTTAGGAGTGTACGAGCAGTACTTC
CASSLRLELGVYEQYF
>TRBJ2-2|TRBV2|.|.
TGTGCCAGCAGTGAAGGAAGCGACACCGGGGAGCTGTTTTTT
CASSEGSDTGELFF
>TRBJ2-1|TRBV5-5|.|.
TGTGCCAGCAGCCCCCCTACCAAGCGACAGGAAAGGGGCAATGAGCAGTTCTTC
CASSPPTKRQERGNEQFF
>TRBJ2-1|TRBV4-1|.|.
TGCGCCAGCAGCCAAGAGACAGGTTACAATGAGCAGTTCTTC
CASSQETGYNEQFF
>TRBJ2-7|TRBV7-9|.|.
TGTGCCAGCAGCTTCTTGGGACACCTCCCCTACGAGCAGTACTTC
CASSFLGHLPYEQYF
>TRBJ2-1|TRBV4-1|.|.
TGCGCCAGCAGCGGGAGCTCCTACAATGAGCAGTTCTTC
CASSGSSYNEQFF
>TRBJ2-7|TRBV27|TRBD2|.
TGTGCCAGCAGTCTACGCGGGACTAGCGGCCCTTCTGCCTACTACGAGCAGTACTTC
CASSLRGTSGPSAYYEQYF
>TRBJ2-1|TRBV4-3|TRBD2|.
TGCGCCAGCAGCCAAGCCCCCTACCAGCGGGAGGGCCACAATGAGCAGTTCTTC
CASSQAPYQREGHNEQFF
>TRBJ2-1|TRBV30|.|.
TGTGCCTGGAGTGTTCAGGCCAGGGGTAGCTCCTACAATGAGCAGTTCTTC
CAWSVQARGSSYNEQFF
>TRBJ1-4|TRBV23-1|.|once
TGCGCCAGCAGTCGCCCGCAGGGCCCGAATGAAAAACTGTTTTTT
CASSRPQGPNEKLFF
>TRBJ2-7|TRBV5-4|TRBD1|.
TGTGCCAGCAGCTCACAGGGGCTAAACGTGCAGTACTTC
CASSSQGLNVQYF
>TRBJ2-7|TRBV7-2|.|.
TGTGCCAGCAGCTCCCAGGGAGGCTCCTACGAGCAGTACTTC
CASSSQGGSYEQYF
>TRBJ2-2|TRBV7-6|.|.
TGTGCCAGCAGCCCCAGGCCACTTACAGAGTTTAACACCGGGGAGCTGTTTTTT
CASSPRPLTEFNTGELFF
>TRBJ2-6|TRBV7-2|.|.
TGTGCCAGCAGCCCCCGGGGACTGCCCACACCCGGGGCCAACGTCCTGACTTTC
CASSPRGLPTPGANVLTF
>TRBJ2-1|TRBV19|TRBD2|once
TGTGCCAGTAGTACTAGCGGGAGAAATGAGCAGTTCTTC
CASSTSGRNEQFF
>TRBJ2-7|TRBV6-5|.|.
TGTGCCAGCAGCAGCCGGGTTCTCTACGAGCAGTACTTC
CASSSRVLYEQYF
>TRBJ1-3|TRBV28|TRBD1|few
TGTGCCAGCCGTCACAGGGGCCCTTCAGGAAACACCATATATTTT
CASRHRGPSGNTIYF
>TRBJ2-1|TRBV7-9|TRBD2|.
TGTGCCAGCAGCTTGGGACGGGGGGACCCGAGCTCCTACAATGAGCAGTTCTTC
CASSLGRGDPSSYNEQFF
>TRBJ2-7|TRBV28|TRBD1|.
TGTGCCAGCAGTTTATCATTTAAGGACAGGACAGGGGAATACTACGAGCAGTACTTC
CASSLSFKDRTGEYYEQYF
>TRBJ2-7|TRBV5-1|.|.
TGCGCCAGCAGCTTGGTAGGAGGGAACTACGAGCAGTACTTC
CASSLVGGNYEQYF
>TRBJ2-1|TRBV5-6|.|.
TGTGCCAGCAGCACCGGGACTGGAGCATACAATGAGCAGTTCTTC
CASSTGTGAYNEQFF
>TRBJ2-1|TRBV19|TRBD2|.
TGTGCCAGTAGTATAGATCCGGGGACTAGCGGGGGGTACAATGAGCAGTTCTTC
CASSIDPGTSGGYNEQFF
>TRBJ2-1|TRBV25-1|TRBD2|once
TGTGCCAGCAGTTCCGGGACTAGCGGGGAATCCTACAATGAGCAGTTCTTC
CASSSGTSGESYNEQFF
>TRBJ2-7|TRBV10-3|.|.
TGTGCCTTCGGGTCCGGGGATCCTTCCTACGAGCAGTACTTC
CAFGSGDPSYEQYF
>TRBJ2-2|TRBV29-1|TRBD1|.
TGCAGCGTAGATGGGACAGGGGCTACCGGGGAGCTGTTTTTT
CSVDGTGATGELFF
>TRBJ2-1|TRBV11-2|TRBD2|.
TGTGCCAGCAGCTTCGGACTAGTCTCCAATGAGCAGTTCTTC
CASSFGLVSNEQFF
>TRBJ1-3|TRBV14|.|.
TGTGCCAGCAGCCAAGGACGAGGGCTCCTAAAATCTGGAAACACCATATATTTT
CASSQGRGLLKSGNTIYF